This is a list of T cell receptor beta chains from one sample in a study of blood T cells in healthy people across ages. TCRdb fed the 5' RACE reads into MiXCR, producing one record per CDR3 protein. Of 650,000 to 700,000 distinct CDR3 sequences listed, about 50% are singletons. Sequencing was carried out using blood. These receptors were obtained from an elderly woman in good health. The CDR3 runs from the conserved cysteine through the conserved F or W. D genes are given only for firm matches. The listing skips clone size in some rows; elsewhere it reads once, few, many or a size class.

>TRBJ2-3|-|-|TRBV28
CASSASGKRDTQYF
TGTGCCAGCAGCGCCTCCGGGAAGAGAGATACGCAGTATTTT
>TRBJ1-5|-|few|TRBV2
CACEGPTNQPQHF
TGTGCCTGCGAGGGACCAACAAATCAGCCCCAGCATTTT
>TRBJ2-7|-|-|TRBV10-3
CAISDPLAGETYEQYF
TGTGCCATCAGTGACCCGTTAGCTGGGGAAACCTACGAGCAGTACTTC
>TRBJ2-5|TRBD1|few|TRBV7-2
CASSSDRGLETQYF
TGTGCCAGCAGCTCCGACAGGGGGTTGGAGACCCAGTACTTC
>TRBJ2-3|-|-|TRBV29-1
CSVRRQGGSDTQYF
TGCAGCGTCCGTCGACAGGGAGGGTCAGATACGCAGTATTTT
>TRBJ2-6|-|-|TRBV5-6
CASSLNSGANILTF
TGTGCCAGCAGCTTGAATTCTGGGGCCAATATCCTGACTTTC
>TRBJ2-1|TRBD2|-|TRBV29-1
CSVGTSRGEQFF
TGCAGCGTTGGGACTAGCCGAGGGGAGCAGTTCTTC
>TRBJ2-1|TRBD2|few|TRBV10-1
CASSGRRGTDNEQFF
TGCGCCAGCAGTGGACGGCGGGGGACCGATAATGAGCAGTTCTTC
>TRBJ1-2|TRBD1|many|TRBV7-9
CASTANRQGGYGYTF
TGTGCCAGCACGGCTAATAGACAGGGAGGCTATGGCTACACCTTC
>TRBJ1-5|-|many|TRBV2
CASSRQSSNQPQHF
TGTGCCAGCAGTAGACAGAGTAGCAATCAGCCCCAGCATTTT
>TRBJ2-4|-|-|TRBV10-3
CATGRGTVEGEQYF
TGTGCCACCGGGCGAGGGACAGTGGAGGGGGAGCAGTACTTC
>TRBJ2-1|-|-|TRBV13
CASTHRGNEQFF
TGTGCCAGCACCCATCGGGGCAATGAGCAGTTCTTC
>TRBJ2-2|TRBD2|many|TRBV11-1
CASSRTSGGAVVNTGELFF
TGTGCCAGCAGCCGCACTAGCGGGGGGGCGGTTGTGAACACCGGGGAGCTGTTTTTT
>TRBJ2-5|TRBD2|many|TRBV7-8
CASSLDPPLAGKTQYF
TGTGCCAGCAGCTTAGATCCCCCACTAGCGGGAAAGACCCAGTACTTC
>TRBJ2-1|TRBD1|-|TRBV2
CASVEGQVLPGEQFF
TGTGCCAGCGTCGAGGGACAGGTTCTACCCGGTGAGCAGTTCTTC
>TRBJ1-4|-|few|TRBV5-1
CASSRLDSLTNEKLFF
TGCGCCAGCAGCCGTCTCGACAGCCTAACTAATGAAAAACTGTTTTTT
>TRBJ2-3|TRBD2|-|TRBV28
CTSSIAGAHTDTQYF
TGTACCAGCAGCATAGCGGGGGCCCATACAGATACGCAGTATTTT
>TRBJ2-3|TRBD2|-|TRBV9
CASSVGRGSGAVSTDTQYF
TGTGCCAGCAGCGTAGGGCGGGGTAGCGGGGCGGTGAGCACAGATACGCAGTATTTT
>TRBJ2-2|-|few|TRBV2
CASNPTVNTGELFF
TGTGCCAGCAATCCGACAGTGAACACCGGGGAGCTGTTTTTT
>TRBJ2-1|TRBD1|-|TRBV20-1
CSATTGQGPYNEQFF
TGCAGTGCTACTACAGGACAGGGCCCCTACAATGAGCAGTTCTTC
>TRBJ2-1|TRBD2|many|TRBV14
CASSLRSPGLAELGNEQFF
TGTGCCAGCAGTCTACGGTCACCGGGACTAGCGGAGCTCGGGAATGAGCAGTTCTTC
>TRBJ2-5|-|many|TRBV6-6
CASSYFRGVGETQYF
TGTGCCAGCAGTTACTTCCGTGGGGTGGGGGAGACCCAGTACTTC
>TRBJ2-1|TRBD2|many|TRBV7-2
CASSPFWTSGRYGEQFF
TGTGCCAGCAGTCCTTTTTGGACTAGCGGGAGGTATGGTGAGCAGTTCTTC
>TRBJ1-6|-|-|TRBV4-2
CASSPSLEGRSPLHF
TGTGCCAGCAGCCCCTCTCTTGAGGGGCGCTCACCCCTCCACTTT
>TRBJ2-3|-|-|TRBV2
CASSEAKSVISTDTQYF
TGTGCCAGCAGTGAAGCGAAATCGGTGATTAGCACAGATACGCAGTATTTT
>TRBJ2-7|-|-|TRBV29-1
CSVGIAGLYEQYF
TGCAGCGTTGGCATTGCAGGGCTGTACGAGCAGTACTTC
>TRBJ1-2|-|-|TRBV5-1
CASSLGGGTDGYTF
TGCGCCAGCAGCTTGGGTGGAGGGACGGATGGCTACACCTTC
>TRBJ2-2|TRBD2|-|TRBV29-1
CSATSGWGTGELFF
TGCAGCGCCACTAGCGGATGGGGCACCGGGGAGCTGTTTTTT
>TRBJ2-7|TRBD1|once|TRBV5-1
CASSGQLDRGAYYEQYF
TGCGCCAGCAGCGGCCAACTTGACAGGGGGGCTTACTACGAGCAGTACTTC
>TRBJ1-2|-|-|TRBV29-1
CSVGDTTGLEGYTF
TGCAGCGTTGGCGACACCACCGGGTTGGAGGGCTACACCTTC
>TRBJ1-1|-|-|TRBV3-1
CASSFLGAPEAFF
TGTGCCAGCAGCTTCTTGGGGGCCCCTGAAGCTTTCTTT
>TRBJ1-1|-|few|TRBV5-1
CASSLPWGVGGNTEAFF
TGCGCCAGCAGCTTGCCTTGGGGGGTCGGAGGGAACACTGAAGCTTTCTTT
>TRBJ1-1|TRBD1|-|TRBV2
CASSTQGTGMITEAFF
TGTGCCAGCAGTACACAGGGGACGGGGATGATCACTGAAGCTTTCTTT
>TRBJ2-7|-|-|TRBV29-1
CSVTKDSTSSYEQYF
TGCAGCGTGACGAAGGACAGTACGAGCTCCTACGAGCAGTACTTC
>TRBJ1-1|TRBD1|-|TRBV18
CASSPGQGAGSEAFF
TGTGCCAGCTCACCGGGGCAGGGGGCTGGGTCTGAAGCTTTCTTT
>TRBJ2-1|TRBD2|-|TRBV6-1
CASMRGRDPSSYNEQFF
TGTGCCAGCATGCGGGGGAGAGACCCTAGCTCCTACAATGAGCAGTTCTTC
>TRBJ2-7|-|-|TRBV15
CATSRGDLTYEQYF
TGTGCCACCAGCAGAGGGGACTTGACCTACGAGCAGTACTTC
>TRBJ2-7|TRBD2|-|TRBV7-6
CASSLEAGEASEQYF
TGTGCCAGCAGCCTCGAAGCGGGAGAAGCCAGCGAGCAGTACTTC